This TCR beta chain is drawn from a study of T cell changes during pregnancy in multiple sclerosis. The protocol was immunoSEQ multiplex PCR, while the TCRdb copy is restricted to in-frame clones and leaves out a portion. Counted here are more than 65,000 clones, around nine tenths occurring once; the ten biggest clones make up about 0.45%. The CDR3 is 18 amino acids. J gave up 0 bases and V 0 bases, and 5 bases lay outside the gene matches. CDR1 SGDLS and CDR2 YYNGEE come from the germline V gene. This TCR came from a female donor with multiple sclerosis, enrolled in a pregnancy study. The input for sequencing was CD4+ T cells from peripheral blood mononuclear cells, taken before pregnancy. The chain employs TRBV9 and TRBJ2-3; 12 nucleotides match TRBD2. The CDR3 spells CASSVDPGLAGSTDTQYF. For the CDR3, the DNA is TGTGCCAGCAGCGTAGATCCGGGACTAGCGGGTAGCACAGATACGCAGTATTTT.